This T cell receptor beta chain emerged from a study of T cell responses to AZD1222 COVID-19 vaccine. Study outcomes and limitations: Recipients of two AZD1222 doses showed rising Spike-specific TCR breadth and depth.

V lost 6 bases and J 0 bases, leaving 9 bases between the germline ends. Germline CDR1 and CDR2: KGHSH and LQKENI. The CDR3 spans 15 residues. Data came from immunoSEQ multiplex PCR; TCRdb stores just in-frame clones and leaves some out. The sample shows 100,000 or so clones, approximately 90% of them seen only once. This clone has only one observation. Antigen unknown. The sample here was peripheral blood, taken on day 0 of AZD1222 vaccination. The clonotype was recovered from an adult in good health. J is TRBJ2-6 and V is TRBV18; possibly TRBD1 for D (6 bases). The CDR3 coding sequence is TGTGCCAGCTCGCGGACAGACTCTGGGGCCAACGTCCTGACTTTC. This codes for CASSRTDSGANVLTF.